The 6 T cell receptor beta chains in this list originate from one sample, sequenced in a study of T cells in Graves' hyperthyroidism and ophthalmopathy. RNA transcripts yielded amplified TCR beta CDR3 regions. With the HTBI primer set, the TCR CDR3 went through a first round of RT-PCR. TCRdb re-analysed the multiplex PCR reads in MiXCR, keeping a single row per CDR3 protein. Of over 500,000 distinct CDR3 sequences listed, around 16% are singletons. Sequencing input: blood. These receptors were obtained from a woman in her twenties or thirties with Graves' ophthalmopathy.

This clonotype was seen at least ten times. In nucleotides, the CDR3 is TGTGCCAGCAGCTTGGGCCAGACCGGTTATCAGCCCCAGCATTTT. Amino acid sequence: CASSLGQTGYQPQHF. The chain uses TRBV5-8 and TRBJ1-5, with no clear D. The CDR3 extends over 15 amino acids. Germline CDR1 reads SGHTS; CDR2 reads YDEGEE. V was clipped by 0 bases and J by 5 bases, with 12 bases between them.

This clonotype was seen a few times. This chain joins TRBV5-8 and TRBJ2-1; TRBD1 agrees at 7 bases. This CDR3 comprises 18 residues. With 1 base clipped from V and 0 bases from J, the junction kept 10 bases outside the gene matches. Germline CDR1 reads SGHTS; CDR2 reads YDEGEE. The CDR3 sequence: CASSLSSGGPSSYNEQFF. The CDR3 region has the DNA TGTGCCAGCAGCTTGTCGTCAGGGGGTCCGAGCTCCTACAATGAGCAGTTCTTC.

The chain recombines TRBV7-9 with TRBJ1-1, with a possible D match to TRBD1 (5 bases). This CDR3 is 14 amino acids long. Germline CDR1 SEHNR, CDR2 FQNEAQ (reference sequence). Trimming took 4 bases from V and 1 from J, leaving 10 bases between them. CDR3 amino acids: CASSWGVGNTEAFF. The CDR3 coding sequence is TGTGCCAGCAGCTGGGGGGTGGGGAACACTGAAGCTTTCTTT.

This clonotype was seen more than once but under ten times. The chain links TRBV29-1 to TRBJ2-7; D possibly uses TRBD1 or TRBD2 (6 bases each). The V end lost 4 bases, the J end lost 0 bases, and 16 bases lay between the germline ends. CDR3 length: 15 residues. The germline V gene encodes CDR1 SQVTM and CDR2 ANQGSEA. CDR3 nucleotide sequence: TGCAGCGTTGTGATCAAGGGGGGAGACTCCTACGAGCAGTACTTC. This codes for CSVVIKGGDSYEQYF.

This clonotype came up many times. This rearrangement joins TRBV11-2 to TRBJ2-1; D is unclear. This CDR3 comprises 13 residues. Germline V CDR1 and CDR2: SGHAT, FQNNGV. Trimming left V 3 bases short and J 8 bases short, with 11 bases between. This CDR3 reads CASSFGGSDEQFF. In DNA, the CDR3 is TGTGCCAGCAGCTTTGGCGGCTCAGATGAGCAGTTCTTC.

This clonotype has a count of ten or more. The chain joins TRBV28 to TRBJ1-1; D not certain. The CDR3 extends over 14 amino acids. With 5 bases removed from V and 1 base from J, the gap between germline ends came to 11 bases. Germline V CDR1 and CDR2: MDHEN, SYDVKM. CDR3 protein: CASSLTTQNTEAFF. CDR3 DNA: TGTGCCAGCAGTCTAACGACTCAGAACACTGAAGCTTTCTTT.